This T cell receptor beta chain was retrieved from a study of T cell changes during pregnancy in multiple sclerosis. The CDR3 sequence is 13 residues long. J was trimmed by 3 bases and V by 6 bases; bases with no gene match: 1. The germline V gene has CDR1 SEHNR and CDR2 FQNEAQ (reference sequence). This clone was observed a single time. Data came from immunoSEQ multiplex PCR; TCRdb stores just in-frame clones and leaves some out. The data contain tens of thousands of clones, more than 90% of them singletons. The input for sequencing was CD4+ T cells from peripheral blood mononuclear cells, taken before pregnancy. The J gene is TRBJ2-1, the V gene TRBV7-9; TRBD1 aligns across 8 bases. The clonotype was recovered from a female donor with multiple sclerosis, enrolled in a pregnancy study. The CDR3 is CASRTGGYNEQFF. CDR3 DNA: TGTGCCAGCAGAACAGGGGGCTACAATGAGCAGTTCTTC.